This T cell receptor (beta chain) was captured by sequencing in a study of cytomegalovirus exposure and HLA in healthy donors. Study-wide findings and caveats: Most TCR sequences showed up rarely, but some public TCRs showed up in many donors.

CDR1 is SNHLY and CDR2 is FYNNEI in the germline V gene. V lost 4 bases, J lost 0 bases, and 10 bases lay in between. The CDR3 sequence is 15 residues long. As regards this clone: Its antigen is as yet unknown.

Clones were sequenced by immunoSEQ multiplex PCR, and TCRdb holds only the in-frame ones, with some missing. The sample includes 220,000 or so clones, over 70% of them seen just once. Sequenced sample: PBMCs. The rearrangement uses TRBV2 and TRBJ1-3; no clear D gene. This clonotype was sampled from a woman in her 30s in good health and CMV-seropositive. The CDR3, as DNA: TGTGCCAGCAGTGCTGGACCGAGCTCTGGAAACACCATATATTTT. Translated: CASSAGPSSGNTIYF.